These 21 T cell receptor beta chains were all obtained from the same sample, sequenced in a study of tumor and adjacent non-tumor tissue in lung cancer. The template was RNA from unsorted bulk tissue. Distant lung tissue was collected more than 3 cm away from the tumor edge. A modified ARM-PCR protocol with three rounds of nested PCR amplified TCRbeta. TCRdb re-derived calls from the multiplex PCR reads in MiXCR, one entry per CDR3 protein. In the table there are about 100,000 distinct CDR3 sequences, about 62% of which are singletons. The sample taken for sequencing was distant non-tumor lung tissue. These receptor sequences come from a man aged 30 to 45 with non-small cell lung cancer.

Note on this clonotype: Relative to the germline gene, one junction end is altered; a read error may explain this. The CDR3 DNA is TGTTCCAGCAGCTTCCCGACAGGGGGACTCTACAAGCAGTACTTC. Its translation: CSSSFPTGGLYKQYF. The chain joins TRBV11-2 to TRBJ2-7, with 9 bases aligning to TRBD1. The CDR3 is 15 residues long. Germline lookup yields CDR1 SGHAT and CDR2 FQNNGV.

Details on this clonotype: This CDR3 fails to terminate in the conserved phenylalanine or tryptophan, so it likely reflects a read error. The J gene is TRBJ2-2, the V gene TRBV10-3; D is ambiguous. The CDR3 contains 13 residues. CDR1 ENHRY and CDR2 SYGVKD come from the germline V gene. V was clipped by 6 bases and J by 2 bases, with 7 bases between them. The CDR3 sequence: CAIRTVNTGELFH. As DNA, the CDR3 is TGTGCCATCAGGACGGTCAACACCGGGGAGCTGTTTCAT.

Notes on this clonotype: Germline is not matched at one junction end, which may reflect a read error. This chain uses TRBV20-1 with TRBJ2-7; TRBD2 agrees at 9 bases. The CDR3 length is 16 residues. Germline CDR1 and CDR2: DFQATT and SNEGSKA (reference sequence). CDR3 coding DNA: TGCAGTGCTAGGGGGACTAGCCGGAGGGATGAGTACGTGCAGTACTTC. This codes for CSARGTSRRDEYVQYF.

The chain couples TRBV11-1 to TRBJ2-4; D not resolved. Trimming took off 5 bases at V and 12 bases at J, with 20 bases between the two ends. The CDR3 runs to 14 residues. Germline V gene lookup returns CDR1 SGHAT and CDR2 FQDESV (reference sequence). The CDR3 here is CASSTGRLPYTQYF. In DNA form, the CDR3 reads TGTGCCAGCAGCACCGGAAGGCTTCCCTACACTCAGTACTTC.

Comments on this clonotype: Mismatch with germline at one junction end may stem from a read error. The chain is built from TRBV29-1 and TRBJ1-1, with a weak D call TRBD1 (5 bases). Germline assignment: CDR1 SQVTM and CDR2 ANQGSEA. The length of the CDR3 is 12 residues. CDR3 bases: TGCAGCGCCGCATGGCAGGGCATTGAACCTTTCTTT. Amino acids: CSAAWQGIEPFF.

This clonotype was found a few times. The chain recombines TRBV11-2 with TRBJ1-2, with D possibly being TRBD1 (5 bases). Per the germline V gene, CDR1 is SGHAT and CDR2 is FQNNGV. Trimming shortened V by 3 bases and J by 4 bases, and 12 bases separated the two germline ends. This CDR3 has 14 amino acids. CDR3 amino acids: CASSFSGAFYGYTF. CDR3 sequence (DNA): TGTGCCAGCAGCTTTAGCGGGGCTTTCTATGGCTACACCTTC.

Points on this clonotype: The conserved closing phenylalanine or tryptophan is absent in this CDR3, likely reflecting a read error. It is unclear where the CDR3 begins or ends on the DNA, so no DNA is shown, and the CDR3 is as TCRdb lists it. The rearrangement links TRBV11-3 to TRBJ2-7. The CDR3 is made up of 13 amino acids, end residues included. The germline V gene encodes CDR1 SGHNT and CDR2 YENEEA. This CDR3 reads CASSLGAPYEQHI.

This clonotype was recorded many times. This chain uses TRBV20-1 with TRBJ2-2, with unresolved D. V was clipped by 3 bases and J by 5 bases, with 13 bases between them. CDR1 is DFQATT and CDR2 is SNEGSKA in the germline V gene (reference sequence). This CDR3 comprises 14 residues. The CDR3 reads CSARSGVETGELFF. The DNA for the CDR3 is TGCAGTGCTAGGTCTGGGGTTGAGACCGGGGAGCTGTTTTTT.

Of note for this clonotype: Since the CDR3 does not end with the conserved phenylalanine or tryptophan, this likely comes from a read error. CDR3 region: CASRLVGGTEAFY. The CDR3 DNA reads as TGTGCCAGCAGATTAGTAGGGGGCACTGAAGCTTTCTAT. V and J are TRBV11-3 and TRBJ1-1, with D maybe TRBD1 (6 bases). CDR1 and CDR2 (germline): SGHNT, YENEEA. The CDR3 sequence is 13 residues long.

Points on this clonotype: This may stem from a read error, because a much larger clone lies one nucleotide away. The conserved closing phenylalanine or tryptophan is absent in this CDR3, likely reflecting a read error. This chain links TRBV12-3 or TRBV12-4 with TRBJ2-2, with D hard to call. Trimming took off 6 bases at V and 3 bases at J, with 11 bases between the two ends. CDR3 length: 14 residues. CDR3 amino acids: CASRSFLDTGELFL. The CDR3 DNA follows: TGTGCCAGCAGAAGTTTTCTGGACACCGGGGAGCTGTTTTTA.

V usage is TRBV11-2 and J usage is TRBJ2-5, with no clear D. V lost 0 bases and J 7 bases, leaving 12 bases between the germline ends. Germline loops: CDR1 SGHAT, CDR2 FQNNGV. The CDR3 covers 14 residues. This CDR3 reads CASSLDPRLGTQYF. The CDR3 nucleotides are TGTGCCAGCAGCTTAGACCCCCGGCTTGGGACCCAGTACTTC.

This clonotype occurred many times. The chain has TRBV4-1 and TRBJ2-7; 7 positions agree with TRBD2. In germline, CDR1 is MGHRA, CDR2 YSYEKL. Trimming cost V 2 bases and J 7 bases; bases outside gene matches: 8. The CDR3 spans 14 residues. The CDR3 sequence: CASSQQAGSTEQYF. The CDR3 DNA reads TGCGCCAGCAGCCAACAAGCGGGATCTACTGAGCAGTACTTC.

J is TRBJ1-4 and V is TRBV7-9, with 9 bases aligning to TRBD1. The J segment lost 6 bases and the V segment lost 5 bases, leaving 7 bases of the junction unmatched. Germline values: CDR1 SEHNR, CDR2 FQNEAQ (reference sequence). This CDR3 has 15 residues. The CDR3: CASSTLDRGYEKLFF. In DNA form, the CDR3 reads TGTGCCAGCAGCACCCTGGACAGGGGTTATGAAAAACTGTTTTTT.

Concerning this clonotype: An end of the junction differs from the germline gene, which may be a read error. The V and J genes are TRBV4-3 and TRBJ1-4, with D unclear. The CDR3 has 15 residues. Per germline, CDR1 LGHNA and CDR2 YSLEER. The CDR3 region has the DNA TGCGCCAGCAATGCTACCCCCGGGTGGAGCGAAAAACTGTTTTTC. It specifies CASNATPGWSEKLFF.

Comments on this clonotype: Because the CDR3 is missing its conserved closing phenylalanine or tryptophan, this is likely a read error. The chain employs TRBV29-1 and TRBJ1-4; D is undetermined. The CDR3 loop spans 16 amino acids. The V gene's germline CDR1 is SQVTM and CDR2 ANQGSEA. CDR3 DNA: TGTAGCGTTGAAGATCTCGGACGGAGTGCAAAGGAAAAACTGTTTGTT. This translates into CSVEDLGRSAKEKLFV.

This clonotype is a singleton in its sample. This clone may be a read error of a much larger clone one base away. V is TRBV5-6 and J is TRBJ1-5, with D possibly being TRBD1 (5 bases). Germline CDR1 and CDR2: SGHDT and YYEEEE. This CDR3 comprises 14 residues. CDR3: CASSLVGANQPRHF. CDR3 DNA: TGTGCCAGCAGCTTGGTCGGGGCGAATCAGCCCCGGCATTTT.

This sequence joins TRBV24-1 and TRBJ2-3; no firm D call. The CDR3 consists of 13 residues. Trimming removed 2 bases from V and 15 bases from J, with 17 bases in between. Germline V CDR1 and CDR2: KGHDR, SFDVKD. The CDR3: CATSDSTTDMHYF. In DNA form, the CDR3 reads TGTGCCACCAGTGATTCCACCACAGATATGCATTATTTT.

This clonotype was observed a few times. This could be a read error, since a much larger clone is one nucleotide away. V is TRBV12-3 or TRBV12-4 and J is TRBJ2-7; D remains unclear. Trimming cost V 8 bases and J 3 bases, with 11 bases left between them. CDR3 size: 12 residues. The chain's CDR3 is CASSLPIYEQYF. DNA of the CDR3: TGTGCCAGCTCTTTGCCTATCTACGAGCAGTACTTC.

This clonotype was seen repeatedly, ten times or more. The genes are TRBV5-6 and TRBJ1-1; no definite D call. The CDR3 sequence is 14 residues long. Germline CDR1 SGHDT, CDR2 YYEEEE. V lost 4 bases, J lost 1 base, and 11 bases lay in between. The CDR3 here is CASSGERANTEAFF. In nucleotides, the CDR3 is TGTGCCAGCAGCGGGGAAAGGGCGAACACTGAAGCTTTCTTT.

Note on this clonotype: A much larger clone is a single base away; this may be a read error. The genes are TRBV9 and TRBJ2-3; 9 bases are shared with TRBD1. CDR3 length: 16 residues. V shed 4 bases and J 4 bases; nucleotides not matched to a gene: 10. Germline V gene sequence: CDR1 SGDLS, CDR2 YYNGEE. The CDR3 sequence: CASSRRWGQGSDTQYF. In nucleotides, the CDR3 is TGTGCCAGCAGCCGACGATGGGGACAGGGATCAGATACGCAGTATTTT.

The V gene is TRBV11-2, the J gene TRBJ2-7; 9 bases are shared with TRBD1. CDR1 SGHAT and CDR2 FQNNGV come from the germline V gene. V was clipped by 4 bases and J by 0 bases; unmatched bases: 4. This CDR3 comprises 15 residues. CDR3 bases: TGTGCCAGCAGCTCCGAGGGACAGGGCTCCTACGAGCAGTACTTC. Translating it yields CASSSEGQGSYEQYF.